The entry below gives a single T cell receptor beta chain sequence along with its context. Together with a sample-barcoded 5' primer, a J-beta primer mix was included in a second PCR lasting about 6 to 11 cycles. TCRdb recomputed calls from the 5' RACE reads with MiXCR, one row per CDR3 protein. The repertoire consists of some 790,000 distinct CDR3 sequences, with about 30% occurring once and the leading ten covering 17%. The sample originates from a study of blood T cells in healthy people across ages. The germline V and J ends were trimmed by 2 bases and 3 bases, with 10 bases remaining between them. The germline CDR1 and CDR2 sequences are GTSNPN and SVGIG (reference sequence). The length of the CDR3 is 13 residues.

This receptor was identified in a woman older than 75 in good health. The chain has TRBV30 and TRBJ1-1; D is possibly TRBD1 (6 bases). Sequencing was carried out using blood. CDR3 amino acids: CAWSSQGYTEAFF. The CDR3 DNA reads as TGTGCCTGGAGTAGTCAGGGGTACACTGAAGCTTTCTTT.